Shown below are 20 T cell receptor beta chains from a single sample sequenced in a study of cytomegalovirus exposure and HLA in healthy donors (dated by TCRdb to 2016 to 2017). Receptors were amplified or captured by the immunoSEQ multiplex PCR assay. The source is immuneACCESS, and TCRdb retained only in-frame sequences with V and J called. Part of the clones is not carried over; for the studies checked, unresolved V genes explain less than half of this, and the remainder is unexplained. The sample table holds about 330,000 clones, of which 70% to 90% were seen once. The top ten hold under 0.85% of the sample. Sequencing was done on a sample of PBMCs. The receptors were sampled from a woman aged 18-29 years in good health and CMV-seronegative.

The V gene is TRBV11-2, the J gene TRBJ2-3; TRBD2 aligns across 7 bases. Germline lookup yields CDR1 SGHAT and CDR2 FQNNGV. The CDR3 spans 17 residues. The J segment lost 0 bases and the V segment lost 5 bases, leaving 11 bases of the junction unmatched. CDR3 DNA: TGTGCCAGCAGCCCGCGAGGTGGTAGCGGGAGCACAGATACGCAGTATTTT. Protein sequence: CASSPRGGSGSTDTQYF.

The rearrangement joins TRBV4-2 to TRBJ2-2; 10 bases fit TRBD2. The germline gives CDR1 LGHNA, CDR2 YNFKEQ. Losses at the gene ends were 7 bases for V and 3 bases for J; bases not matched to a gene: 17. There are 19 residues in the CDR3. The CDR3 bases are TGTGCCAGCATCCCCAGAGGAGCGGGAGGGCCTATAGACACCGGGGAGCTGTTTTTT. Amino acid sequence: CASIPRGAGGPIDTGELFF.

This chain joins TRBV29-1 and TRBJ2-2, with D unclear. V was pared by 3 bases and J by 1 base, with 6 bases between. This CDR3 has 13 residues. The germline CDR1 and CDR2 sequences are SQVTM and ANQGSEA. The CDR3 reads CSVEVRNTGELFF. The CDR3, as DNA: TGCAGCGTTGAGGTGAGGAACACCGGGGAGCTGTTTTTT.

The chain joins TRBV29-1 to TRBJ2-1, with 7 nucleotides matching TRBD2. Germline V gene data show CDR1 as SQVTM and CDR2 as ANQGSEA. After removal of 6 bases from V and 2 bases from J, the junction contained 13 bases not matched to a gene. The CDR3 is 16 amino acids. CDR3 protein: CSVRRGLAAPYNEQFF. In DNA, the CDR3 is TGCAGCGTCCGCAGAGGGCTAGCGGCACCCTACAATGAGCAGTTCTTC.

CDR3 nucleotides: TGTGCCAGCAGTTTATCGGCTGGACTAGCGGGTTCAGGTGAGCAGTTCTTC. Its translation is CASSLSAGLAGSGEQFF. The V and J genes are TRBV27 and TRBJ2-1, with 11 bases that match TRBD2. Germline CDR1 is MNHEY and CDR2 is SMNVEV (reference sequence). J lost 9 bases, V lost 0 bases, and 10 bases had no gene match. The CDR3 has 17 amino acids.

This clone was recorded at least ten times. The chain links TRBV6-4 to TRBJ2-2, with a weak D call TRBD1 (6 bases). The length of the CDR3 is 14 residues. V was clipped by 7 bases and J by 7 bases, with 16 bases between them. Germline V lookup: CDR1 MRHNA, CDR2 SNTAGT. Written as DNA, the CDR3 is TGTGCCAGCACGCCCCGAACGGACAGCGGGGAGCTGTTTTTT. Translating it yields CASTPRTDSGELFF.

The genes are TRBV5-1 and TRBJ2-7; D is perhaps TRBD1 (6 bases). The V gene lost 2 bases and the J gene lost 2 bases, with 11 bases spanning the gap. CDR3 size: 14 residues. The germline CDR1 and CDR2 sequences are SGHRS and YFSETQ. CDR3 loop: CASSFTQGTYEQYF. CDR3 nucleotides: TGCGCCAGCAGCTTTACGCAGGGGACCTACGAGCAGTACTTC.

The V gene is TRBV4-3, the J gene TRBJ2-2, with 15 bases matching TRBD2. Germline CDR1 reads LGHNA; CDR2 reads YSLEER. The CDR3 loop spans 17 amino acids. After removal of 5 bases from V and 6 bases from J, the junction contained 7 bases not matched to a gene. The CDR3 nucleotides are TGCGCCAGCAGCTGGGGACTAGCGGGAGGACCGGCCGGGGAGCTGTTTTTT. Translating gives CASSWGLAGGPAGELFF.

CDR3 bases: TGTGCCAGTAGTATCCAGGGACAGGGCTTCACAGATACGCAGTATTTT. Protein sequence: CASSIQGQGFTDTQYF. The chain has TRBV19 and TRBJ2-3; 9 bases map to TRBD1. Unmatched junction bases numbered 6, after V lost 3 bases and J lost 2 bases. CDR1 and CDR2 from the germline V gene are LNHDA and SQIVND (reference sequence). There are 16 residues in the CDR3. The variable domain in full, completed from reference TRBV19 and TRBJ2-3, reads DGGITQSPKYLFRKEGQNVTLSCEQNLNHDAMYWYRQDPGQGLRLIYYSQIVNDFQKGDIAEGYSVSREKKESFPLTVTSAQKNPTAFYLCASSIQGQGFTDTQYFGPGTRLTVL.

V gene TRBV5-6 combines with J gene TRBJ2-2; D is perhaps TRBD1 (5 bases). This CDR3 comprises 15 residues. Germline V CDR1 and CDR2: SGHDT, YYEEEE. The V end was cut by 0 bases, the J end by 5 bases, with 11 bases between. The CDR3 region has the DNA TGTGCCAGCAGCTTGGGGGCCCCAGGGACCGGGGAGCTGTTTTTT. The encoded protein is CASSLGAPGTGELFF.

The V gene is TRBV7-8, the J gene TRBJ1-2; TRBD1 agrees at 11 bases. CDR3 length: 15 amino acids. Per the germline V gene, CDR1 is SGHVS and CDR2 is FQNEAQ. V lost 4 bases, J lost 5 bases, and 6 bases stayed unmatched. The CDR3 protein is CASSSPGQGVYGYTF. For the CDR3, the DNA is TGTGCCAGCAGCTCTCCGGGACAGGGGGTTTATGGCTACACCTTC.

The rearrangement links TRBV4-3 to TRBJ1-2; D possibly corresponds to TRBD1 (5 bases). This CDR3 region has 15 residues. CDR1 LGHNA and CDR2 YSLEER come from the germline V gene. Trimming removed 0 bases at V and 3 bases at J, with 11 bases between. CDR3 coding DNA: TGCGCCAGCAGCCAAGATAATGGGGGGTACTATGGCTACACCTTC. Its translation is CASSQDNGGYYGYTF.

The chain's CDR3 is CASSLRTSLNYGYTF. The CDR3 region has the DNA TGTGCCAGCAGTTTAAGGACATCCCTTAACTATGGCTACACCTTC. This chain connects TRBV6-1 to TRBJ1-2; D might be TRBD1 (5 bases). Trimming shortened V by 5 bases and J by 1 base, and 14 bases separated the two germline ends. The CDR3 contains 15 residues. Per the germline V gene, CDR1 is MNHNS and CDR2 is SASEGT.

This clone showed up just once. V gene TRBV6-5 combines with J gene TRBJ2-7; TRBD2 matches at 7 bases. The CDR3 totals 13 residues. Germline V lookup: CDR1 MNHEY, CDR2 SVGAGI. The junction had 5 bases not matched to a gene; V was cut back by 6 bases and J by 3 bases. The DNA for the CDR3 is TGTGCCAGCAGGCTAGGACTAGTCTACGAGCAGTACTTC. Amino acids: CASRLGLVYEQYF.

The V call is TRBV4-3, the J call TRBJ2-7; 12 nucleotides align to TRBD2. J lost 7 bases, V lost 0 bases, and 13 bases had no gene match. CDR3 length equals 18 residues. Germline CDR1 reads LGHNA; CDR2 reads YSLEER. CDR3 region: CASSQDRPSSGRASEQYF. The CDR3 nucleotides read TGCGCCAGCAGCCAAGACCGCCCGTCTAGCGGGAGGGCGAGTGAGCAGTACTTC.

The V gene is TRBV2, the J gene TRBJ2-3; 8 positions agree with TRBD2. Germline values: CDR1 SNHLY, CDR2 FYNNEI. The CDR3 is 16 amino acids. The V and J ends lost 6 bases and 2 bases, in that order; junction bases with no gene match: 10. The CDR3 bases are TGTGCCAGCAGAGCAAGAAGCGGGAGCCACACAGATACGCAGTATTTT. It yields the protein CASRARSGSHTDTQYF.

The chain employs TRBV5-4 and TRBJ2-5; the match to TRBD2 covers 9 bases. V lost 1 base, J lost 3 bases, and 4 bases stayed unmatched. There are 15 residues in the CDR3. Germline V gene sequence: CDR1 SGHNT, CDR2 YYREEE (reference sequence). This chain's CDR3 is CASSLMGLAEETQYF. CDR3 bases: TGTGCCAGCAGCTTGATGGGACTAGCAGAAGAGACCCAGTACTTC.

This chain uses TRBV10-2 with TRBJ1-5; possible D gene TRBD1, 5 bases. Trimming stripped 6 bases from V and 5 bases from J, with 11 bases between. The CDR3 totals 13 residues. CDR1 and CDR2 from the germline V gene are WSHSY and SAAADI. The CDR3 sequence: CASRGGEYQPQHF. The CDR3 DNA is TGCGCCAGCAGAGGAGGGGAATATCAGCCCCAGCATTTT.

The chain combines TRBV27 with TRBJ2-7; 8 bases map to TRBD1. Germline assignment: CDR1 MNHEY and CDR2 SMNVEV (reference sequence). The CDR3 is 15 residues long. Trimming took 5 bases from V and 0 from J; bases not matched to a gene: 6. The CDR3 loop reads CASSQQGESSYEQYF. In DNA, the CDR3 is TGTGCCAGCAGTCAACAGGGGGAGAGCTCCTACGAGCAGTACTTC.

CDR3 in amino acids: CASSPWTGKLFF. The CDR3, as DNA: TGTGCCAGCAGCCCATGGACAGGAAAACTGTTTTTT. The chain recombines TRBV11-2 with TRBJ1-4, with 7 bases aligning to TRBD1. Trimming cost V 5 bases and J 10 bases; bases outside gene matches: 4. The CDR3 has 12 residues. The germline CDR1 and CDR2 sequences are SGHAT and FQNNGV.